This is a list of T cell receptor beta chains from one sample in a study of shared clonotypes between healthy human individuals. Measured with immunoSEQ multiplex PCR; TCRdb has only the in-frame clones, and not every one. The top ten hold over 10% of the sample, which has about 490,000 clones, over 60% seen once. Input material: PBMCs. The receptors originated from a middle-aged woman in good health. Some clones in this sample may be carry-over from other donors' samples. Both conserved end residues are part of each CDR3. A D gene is named only where the DNA matches it firmly. Not all rows give a size; the values are once, few, many and, for expanded clones, a class.

J gene: TRBJ2-1
clone size: .
V gene: TRBV28
D gene: TRBD2
CDR3 protein: CASSSLGTSGYNEQFF
CDR3 DNA: TGTGCCAGCAGTTCGCTCGGGACTAGCGGGTACAATGAGCAGTTCTTC

J gene: TRBJ2-1
clone size: .
V gene: TRBV29-1
D gene: TRBD2
CDR3 protein: CSVIRLAGGGPGDEQFF
CDR3 DNA: TGCAGCGTTATCAGACTAGCGGGAGGTGGGCCCGGCGATGAGCAGTTCTTC

J gene: TRBJ1-1
clone size: .
V gene: TRBV28
D gene: .
CDR3 protein: CATSTGGPEAFF
CDR3 DNA: TGTGCCACTTCAACTGGGGGCCCTGAAGCTTTCTTT

J gene: TRBJ2-7
clone size: .
V gene: TRBV30
D gene: TRBD2
CDR3 protein: CAWSVGRTPSGRSEQYF
CDR3 DNA: TGTGCCTGGAGTGTGGGGAGAACACCTAGCGGGAGATCCGAGCAGTACTTT

J gene: TRBJ1-1
clone size: .
V gene: TRBV18
D gene: .
CDR3 protein: CASSPLDQSGGGTEAFF
CDR3 DNA: TGTGCCAGCTCACCGCTCGACCAGTCAGGAGGAGGGACTGAAGCTTTCTTT

J gene: TRBJ2-1
clone size: .
V gene: TRBV5-8
D gene: .
CDR3 protein: CASSALEDGEQFF
CDR3 DNA: TGTGCCAGCAGCGCGCTTGAGGACGGAGAGCAGTTCTTC

J gene: TRBJ2-3
clone size: .
V gene: TRBV2
D gene: TRBD2
CDR3 protein: CASSLAGGKTDTQYF
CDR3 DNA: TGTGCCAGCAGTCTTGCGGGAGGCAAAACAGATACGCAGTATTTT

J gene: TRBJ2-5
clone size: few
V gene: TRBV6-5
D gene: TRBD2
CDR3 protein: CASTASGSGRETQYF
CDR3 DNA: TGTGCCAGCACCGCCTCCGGGAGCGGGAGGGAGACCCAGTACTTC

J gene: TRBJ1-5
clone size: .
V gene: TRBV28
D gene: .
CDR3 protein: CASSLGGIGNQPQHF
CDR3 DNA: TGTGCCAGCAGTTTAGGGGGGATCGGCAATCAGCCCCAGCATTTT

J gene: TRBJ2-7
clone size: once
V gene: TRBV5-4
D gene: .
CDR3 protein: CASSLELAPYYEQYF
CDR3 DNA: TGTGCCAGCAGCTTAGAACTAGCACCTTACTACGAGCAGTACTTC

J gene: TRBJ2-5
clone size: .
V gene: TRBV5-4
D gene: .
CDR3 protein: CASSPGTGRREVQYF
CDR3 DNA: TGTGCCAGCAGCCCCGGGACCGGAAGAAGGGAGGTCCAGTACTTC

J gene: TRBJ1-5
clone size: .
V gene: TRBV19
D gene: .
CDR3 protein: CASSIVPVQPQHF
CDR3 DNA: TGTGCCAGTAGTATAGTTCCGGTCCAGCCCCAGCATTTT

J gene: TRBJ1-2
clone size: .
V gene: TRBV28
D gene: TRBD1
CDR3 protein: CASSSPGGAVYGYTF
CDR3 DNA: TGTGCCAGCAGTTCCCCAGGGGGGGCGGTGTATGGCTACACCTTC

J gene: TRBJ2-2
clone size: .
V gene: TRBV16
D gene: TRBD1
CDR3 protein: CASSPRAGTGATGELFF
CDR3 DNA: TGTGCCAGCAGCCCCCGCGCCGGGACAGGCGCGACCGGGGAGCTGTTTTTT

J gene: TRBJ2-1
clone size: once
V gene: TRBV2
D gene: .
CDR3 protein: CASSRTRYNEQFF
CDR3 DNA: TGTGCCAGCAGCCGCACTAGGTACAATGAGCAGTTCTTC

J gene: TRBJ2-7
clone size: many
V gene: TRBV4-1
D gene: .
CDR3 protein: CASSQRVGHEQYF
CDR3 DNA: TGCGCCAGCAGCCAGCGGGTGGGCCACGAGCAGTACTTC

J gene: TRBJ1-4
clone size: .
V gene: TRBV5-1
D gene: TRBD1
CDR3 protein: CASSLVQGANEKLFF
CDR3 DNA: TGCGCCAGCAGCTTGGTACAGGGGGCAAATGAAAAACTGTTTTTT

J gene: TRBJ2-5
clone size: .
V gene: TRBV19
D gene: TRBD2
CDR3 protein: CASSIGGGNQETQYF
CDR3 DNA: TGTGCCAGTAGTATCGGGGGAGGGAACCAAGAGACCCAGTACTTC

J gene: TRBJ1-2
clone size: .
V gene: TRBV18
D gene: .
CDR3 protein: CASSPLPQGLDYGYTF
CDR3 DNA: TGTGCCAGCTCACCACTTCCTCAGGGGCTTGACTATGGCTACACCTTC

J gene: TRBJ2-1
clone size: once
V gene: TRBV5-1
D gene: TRBD2
CDR3 protein: CASSLALAGVNEQFF
CDR3 DNA: TGCGCCAGCAGCTTGGCGCTAGCGGGAGTCAATGAGCAGTTCTTC

J gene: TRBJ1-5
clone size: few
V gene: TRBV28
D gene: .
CDR3 protein: CASGKWPQHF
CDR3 DNA: TGTGCCAGCGGGAAATGGCCCCAGCATTTT

J gene: TRBJ2-7
clone size: .
V gene: TRBV11-2
D gene: TRBD1
CDR3 protein: CASNRGPSKAYEQYF
CDR3 DNA: TGTGCCAGCAACAGGGGCCCATCAAAAGCCTACGAGCAGTACTTC

J gene: TRBJ2-2
clone size: .
V gene: TRBV10-3
D gene: TRBD2
CDR3 protein: CAISESGLAGNTGELFF
CDR3 DNA: TGTGCCATCAGTGAGTCGGGACTAGCGGGGAACACCGGGGAGCTGTTTTTT

J gene: TRBJ1-1
clone size: .
V gene: TRBV7-9
D gene: .
CDR3 protein: CASSLARIGDTEAFF
CDR3 DNA: TGTGCCAGCAGCTTAGCGAGGATCGGGGACACTGAAGCTTTCTTT

J gene: TRBJ1-3
clone size: .
V gene: TRBV4-2
D gene: TRBD1
CDR3 protein: CASSNGQGAVGIYF
CDR3 DNA: TGTGCCAGCAGCAACGGACAGGGTGCTGTGGGAATATATTTT

J gene: TRBJ2-2
clone size: .
V gene: TRBV5-4
D gene: TRBD1
CDR3 protein: CASSSRQGATGELFF
CDR3 DNA: TGTGCCAGCAGCTCGCGACAGGGAGCCACCGGGGAGCTGTTTTTT

J gene: TRBJ2-3
clone size: .
V gene: TRBV19
D gene: TRBD2
CDR3 protein: CASTSSTSGRALFTDTQYF
CDR3 DNA: TGTGCCAGTACCTCATCGACTAGCGGGAGGGCCTTATTCACAGATACGCAGTATTTT

J gene: TRBJ1-5
clone size: few
V gene: TRBV28
D gene: .
CDR3 protein: CASRAPGRNQPQHF
CDR3 DNA: TGTGCCAGCAGGGCCCCGGGGAGAAATCAGCCCCAGCATTTT

J gene: TRBJ2-7
clone size: .
V gene: TRBV7-9
D gene: .
CDR3 protein: CASSLVGYEQYF
CDR3 DNA: TGTGCCAGCAGCTTAGTGGGGTACGAGCAGTACTTC

J gene: TRBJ2-5
clone size: .
V gene: TRBV5-1
D gene: TRBD2
CDR3 protein: CASSAGGEETQYF
CDR3 DNA: TGCGCCAGCAGCGCGGGAGGCGAAGAGACCCAGTACTTC

J gene: TRBJ1-1
clone size: .
V gene: TRBV18
D gene: .
CDR3 protein: CASSSEGGRNTEAFF
CDR3 DNA: TGTGCCAGCTCGTCCGAGGGGGGGAGGAACACTGAAGCTTTCTTT

J gene: TRBJ1-2
clone size: .
V gene: TRBV10-3
D gene: .
CDR3 protein: CAISDGFGKRGARYGYTF
CDR3 DNA: TGTGCCATCAGTGACGGGTTCGGAAAAAGGGGAGCAAGGTATGGCTACACCTTC

J gene: TRBJ1-2
clone size: once
V gene: TRBV4-2
D gene: .
CDR3 protein: CASSQATGGAEIYGYTF
CDR3 DNA: TGTGCCAGCAGCCAAGCAACGGGGGGCGCAGAGATCTATGGCTACACCTTC

J gene: TRBJ2-7
clone size: few
V gene: TRBV19
D gene: TRBD2
CDR3 protein: CASSSSGMAEQYF
CDR3 DNA: TGTGCCAGTAGTTCCAGCGGGATGGCGGAGCAGTACTTC

J gene: TRBJ2-5
clone size: .
V gene: TRBV6-6
D gene: TRBD2
CDR3 protein: CASTKTSGVGTQYF
CDR3 DNA: TGTGCCAGCACCAAAACTAGCGGCGTTGGGACCCAGTACTTC

J gene: TRBJ2-7
clone size: .
V gene: TRBV7-9
D gene: TRBD2
CDR3 protein: CASRGTGTSGSYEQYF
CDR3 DNA: TGTGCCAGCAGAGGTACCGGGACTAGCGGTTCCTACGAGCAGTACTTC

J gene: TRBJ2-5
clone size: .
V gene: TRBV18
D gene: .
CDR3 protein: CASSTPEEGETQYF
CDR3 DNA: TGTGCCAGCTCAACCCCGGAGGAGGGGGAGACCCAGTACTTC

J gene: TRBJ2-6
clone size: .
V gene: TRBV7-3
D gene: .
CDR3 protein: CASRSRENGANVLTF
CDR3 DNA: TGTGCCAGCAGGTCCAGGGAGAATGGGGCCAACGTCCTGACTTTC

J gene: TRBJ1-2
clone size: once
V gene: TRBV5-1
D gene: TRBD1
CDR3 protein: CASSTGTGEDGYTF
CDR3 DNA: TGCGCCAGCAGCACCGGGACAGGGGAAGATGGCTACACCTTC

J gene: TRBJ2-2
clone size: .
V gene: TRBV2
D gene: .
CDR3 protein: CAGGGDTGELFF
CDR3 DNA: TGTGCCGGTGGGGGAGACACCGGGGAGCTGTTTTTT

J gene: TRBJ2-6
clone size: .
V gene: TRBV19
D gene: .
CDR3 protein: CASTLGANVLTF
CDR3 DNA: TGTGCCAGCACCTTGGGGGCCAACGTCCTGACTTTC

J gene: TRBJ2-5
clone size: once
V gene: TRBV5-1
D gene: .
CDR3 protein: CASSRRGLYQETQYF
CDR3 DNA: TGCGCCAGCAGCCGTCGGGGGTTGTACCAAGAGACCCAGTACTTC

J gene: TRBJ2-7
clone size: .
V gene: TRBV28
D gene: TRBD1
CDR3 protein: CASSPRTGATYEQYF
CDR3 DNA: TGTGCCAGCAGTCCACGGACAGGGGCTACCTACGAGCAGTACTTC

J gene: TRBJ2-4
clone size: once
V gene: TRBV28
D gene: TRBD2
CDR3 protein: CASSYGGRVAKNIQYF
CDR3 DNA: TGTGCCAGCAGTTACGGCGGGAGAGTAGCCAAAAACATTCAGTACTTC

J gene: TRBJ1-1
clone size: once
V gene: TRBV5-1
D gene: TRBD1
CDR3 protein: CASSPDRAYTEAFF
CDR3 DNA: TGCGCCAGCAGCCCTGACAGGGCGTACACTGAAGCTTTCTTT

J gene: TRBJ1-3
clone size: many
V gene: TRBV18
D gene: .
CDR3 protein: CASSPTSGNTIYF
CDR3 DNA: TGTGCCAGCTCACCGACCTCTGGAAACACCATATATTTT

J gene: TRBJ2-4
clone size: .
V gene: TRBV7-8
D gene: .
CDR3 protein: CASSLVSRGIQYF
CDR3 DNA: TGTGCCAGCAGCTTAGTATCCCGGGGCATTCAGTACTTC

J gene: TRBJ2-1
clone size: .
V gene: TRBV7-3
D gene: .
CDR3 protein: CASSFGRDNEQFF
CDR3 DNA: TGTGCCAGCAGCTTCGGCAGGGACAATGAGCAGTTCTTC

J gene: TRBJ2-3
clone size: .
V gene: TRBV29-1
D gene: .
CDR3 protein: CSVALGGQSRDTQYF
CDR3 DNA: TGCAGCGTTGCCCTAGGGGGGCAATCGAGGGATACGCAGTATTTT

J gene: TRBJ1-1
clone size: .
V gene: TRBV5-4
D gene: .
CDR3 protein: CASSKGGRGEAFF
CDR3 DNA: TGTGCCAGCAGCAAAGGGGGAAGAGGTGAAGCTTTCTTT

J gene: TRBJ1-1
clone size: .
V gene: TRBV5-3
D gene: .
CDR3 protein: CARWAGGANTEAFF
CDR3 DNA: TGTGCCAGATGGGCGGGGGGCGCGAACACTGAAGCTTTCTTT

J gene: TRBJ1-5
clone size: .
V gene: TRBV7-9
D gene: TRBD1
CDR3 protein: CASSLAHRTGSNQPQHF
CDR3 DNA: TGTGCCAGCAGCTTAGCGCACCGGACAGGGAGCAATCAGCCCCAGCATTTT

J gene: TRBJ2-7
clone size: .
V gene: TRBV28
D gene: .
CDR3 protein: CASSFFRSGQYF
CDR3 DNA: TGTGCCAGCAGTTTTTTCCGGAGCGGGCAGTACTTC

J gene: TRBJ1-3
clone size: .
V gene: TRBV28
D gene: .
CDR3 protein: CASCRSPNTIYF
CDR3 DNA: TGTGCCAGCTGCAGGTCCCCAAACACCATATATTTT

J gene: TRBJ1-1
clone size: .
V gene: TRBV7-3
D gene: .
CDR3 protein: CASSLFGGLSYQGDTEAFF
CDR3 DNA: TGTGCCAGCAGCTTATTCGGGGGGTTGTCCTATCAAGGGGACACTGAAGCTTTCTTT